This T cell receptor (beta chain) was recovered during a study of Ad26.COV2.S vaccination and SARS-CoV-2 variants. Study as a whole: As a participant in COV1001, the donor was in the Ad26.COV2.S trial arm. Once or twice, 56 days apart, Ad26.COV2.S was delivered intramuscularly.

Treatment given: approximately 18 received Ad26.COV2.S at low or high dose, single or two shots; about 5 received placebo; per-sample allocation not given. Day 63 after the first injection of vaccine or placebo was the sampling time. Data came from immunoSEQ multiplex PCR; TCRdb stores just in-frame clones and leaves some out. Among approximately 460,000 clones listed, 80% to 90% were seen once. After removal of 5 bases from V and 4 bases from J, the junction contained 8 bases not matched to a gene. Germline CDR1 and CDR2: MNHNY and SVGAGI (reference sequence). The CDR3 covers 15 residues. This chain links TRBV6-6 with TRBJ1-1; TRBD1 matches 9 bases. The material was peripheral blood, obtained in a trial of Ad26.COV2.S vaccine versus placebo. The source is a person between 18 and 65 years old who received the Ad26.COV2.S COVID-19 vaccine or a placebo. Here the CDR3 DNA reads TGTGCCAGCAGTAGTCGGGACAGGGTGCCCACTGAAGCTTTCTTT. Translated, it gives CASSSRDRVPTEAFF.